This T cell receptor beta chain was identified during a study of identical twins. Study findings and constraints: Modelling underestimated the level of out-of-frame TCR alpha sharing observed in monozygotic twins.

With regard to this clonotype: Antigen unknown.

Unmatched junction bases numbered 12, after V lost 8 bases and J lost 5 bases. CDR3 length: 16 amino acids. TCRdb analysed the 5' RACE reads with MiXCR anew, one entry per CDR3 protein. The sample carries roughly 190,000 distinct CDR3 sequences, about 15% recorded once. Another study also made use of these data, one on T cells expressing NK-cell markers. That publication notes: More than five donors showed dominant NKG2C+ clonotypes comprising about 1.0-8% of their CD8+ T cells.

This chain joins TRBV12-3 or TRBV12-4 and TRBJ2-1, with TRBD1 matching over 10 bases. The TCR sequence derives from a woman between 18 and 29 years old in good health. Material: CD8+ T cells sorted from blood. The CDR3 here is CASGVPGQGTNNEQFF. DNA of the CDR3: TGTGCCAGCGGTGTACCGGGACAGGGGACGAACAATGAGCAGTTCTTC.